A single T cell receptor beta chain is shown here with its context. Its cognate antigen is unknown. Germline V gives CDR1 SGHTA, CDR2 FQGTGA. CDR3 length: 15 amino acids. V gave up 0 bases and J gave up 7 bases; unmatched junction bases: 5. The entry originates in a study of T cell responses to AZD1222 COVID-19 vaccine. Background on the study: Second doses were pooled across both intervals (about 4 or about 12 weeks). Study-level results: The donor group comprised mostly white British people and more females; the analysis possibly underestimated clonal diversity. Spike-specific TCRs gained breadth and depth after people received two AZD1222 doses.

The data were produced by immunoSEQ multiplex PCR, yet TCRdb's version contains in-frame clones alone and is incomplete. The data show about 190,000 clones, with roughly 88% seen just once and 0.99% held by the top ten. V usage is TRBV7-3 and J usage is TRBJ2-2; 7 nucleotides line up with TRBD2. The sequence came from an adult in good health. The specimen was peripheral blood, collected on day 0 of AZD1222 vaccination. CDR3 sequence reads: CASSLTRGGFGELFF. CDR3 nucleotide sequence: TGTGCCAGCAGCTTAACGCGCGGGGGTTTCGGGGAGCTGTTTTTT.